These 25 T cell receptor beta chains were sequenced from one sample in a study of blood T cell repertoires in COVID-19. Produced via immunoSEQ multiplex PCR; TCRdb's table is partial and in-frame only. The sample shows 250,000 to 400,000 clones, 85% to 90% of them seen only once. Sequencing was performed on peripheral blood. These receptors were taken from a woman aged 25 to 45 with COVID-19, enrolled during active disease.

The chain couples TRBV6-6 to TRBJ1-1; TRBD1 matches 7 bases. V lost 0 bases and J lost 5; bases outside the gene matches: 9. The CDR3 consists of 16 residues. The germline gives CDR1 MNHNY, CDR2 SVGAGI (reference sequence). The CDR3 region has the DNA TGTGCCAGCAGTTACTCGGCGTCAGGGGGTGGTACTGAAGCTTTCTTT. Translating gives CASSYSASGGGTEAFF.

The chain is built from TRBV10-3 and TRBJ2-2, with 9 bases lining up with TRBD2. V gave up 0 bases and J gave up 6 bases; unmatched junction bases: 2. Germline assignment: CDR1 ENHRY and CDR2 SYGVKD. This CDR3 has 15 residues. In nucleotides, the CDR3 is TGTGCCATCAGTGAGTCGGGACTAGCCGCCGGGGAGCTGTTTTTT. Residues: CAISESGLAAGELFF.

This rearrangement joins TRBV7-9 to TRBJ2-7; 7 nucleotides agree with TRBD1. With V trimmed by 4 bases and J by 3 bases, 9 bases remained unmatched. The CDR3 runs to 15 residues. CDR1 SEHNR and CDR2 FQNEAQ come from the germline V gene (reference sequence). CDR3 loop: CASSSTRDSYYEQYF. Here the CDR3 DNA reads TGTGCCAGCAGCTCCACCCGGGACAGCTACTACGAGCAGTACTTC.

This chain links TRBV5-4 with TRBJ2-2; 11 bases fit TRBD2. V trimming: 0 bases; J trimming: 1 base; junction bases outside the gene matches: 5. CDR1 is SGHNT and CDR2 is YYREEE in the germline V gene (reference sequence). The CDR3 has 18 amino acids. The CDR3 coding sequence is TGTGCCAGCAGCTTGGCGCGAACTAGCGGGGGGAACACCGGGGAGCTGTTTTTT. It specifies CASSLARTSGGNTGELFF.

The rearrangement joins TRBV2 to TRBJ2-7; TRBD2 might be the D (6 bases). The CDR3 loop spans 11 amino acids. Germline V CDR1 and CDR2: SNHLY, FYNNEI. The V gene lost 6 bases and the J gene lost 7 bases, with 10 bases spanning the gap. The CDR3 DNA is TGTGCCAGCAGGCTGGAGGGAGAGCAGTACTTC. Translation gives CASRLEGEQYF. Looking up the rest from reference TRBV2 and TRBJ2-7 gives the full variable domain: EPEVTQTPSHQVTQMGQEVILRCVPISNHLYFYWYRQILGQKVEFLVSFYNNEISEKSEIFDDQFSVERPDGSNFTLKIRSTKLEDSAMYFCASRLEGEQYFGPGTRLTVT.

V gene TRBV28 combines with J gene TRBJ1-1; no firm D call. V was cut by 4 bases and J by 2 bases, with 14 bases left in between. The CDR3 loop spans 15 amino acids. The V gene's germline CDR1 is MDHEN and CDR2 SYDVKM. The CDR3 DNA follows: TGTGCCAGCAGTTCCTGGGGAGAAGAAAACACTGAAGCTTTCTTT. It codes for CASSSWGEENTEAFF. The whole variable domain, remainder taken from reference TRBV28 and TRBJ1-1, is DVKVTQSSRYLVKRTGEKVFLECVQDMDHENMFWYRQDPGLGLRLIYFSYDVKMKEKGDIPEGYSVSREKKERFSLILESASTNQTSMYLCASSSWGEENTEAFFGQGTRLTVV.

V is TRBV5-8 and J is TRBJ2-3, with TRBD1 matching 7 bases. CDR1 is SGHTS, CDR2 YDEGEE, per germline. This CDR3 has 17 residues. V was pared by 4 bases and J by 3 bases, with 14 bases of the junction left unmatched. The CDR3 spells CASSNNRQGIWTDTQYF. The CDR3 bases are TGTGCCAGCAGCAATAATCGACAGGGCATATGGACAGATACGCAGTATTTT.

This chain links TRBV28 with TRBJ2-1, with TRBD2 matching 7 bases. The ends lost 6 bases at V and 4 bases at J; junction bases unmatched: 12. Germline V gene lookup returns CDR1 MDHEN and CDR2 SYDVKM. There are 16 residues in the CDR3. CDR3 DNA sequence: TGTGCCAGCAGCCCCCTAATAGCGGGCCCGTACAATGAGCAGTTCTTC. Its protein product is CASSPLIAGPYNEQFF.

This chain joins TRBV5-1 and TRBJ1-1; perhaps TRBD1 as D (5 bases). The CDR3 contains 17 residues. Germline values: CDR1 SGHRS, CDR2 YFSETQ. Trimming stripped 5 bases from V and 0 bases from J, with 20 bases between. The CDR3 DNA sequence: TGCGCCAGCAGGCCTCCCTCGTCGGGGGGACTGAACACTGAAGCTTTCTTT. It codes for CASRPPSSGGLNTEAFF. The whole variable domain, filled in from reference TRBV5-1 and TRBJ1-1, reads KAGVTQTPRYLIKTRGQQVTLSCSPISGHRSVSWYQQTPGQGLQFLFEYFSETQRNKGNFPGRFSGRQFSNSRSEMNVSTLELGDSALYLCASRPPSSGGLNTEAFFGQGTRLTVV.

The CDR3 spells CASTTIMGGEKLFF. CDR3 nucleotides: TGTGCCAGTACTACGATCATGGGGGGGGAAAAACTGTTTTTT. The chain is built from TRBV19 and TRBJ1-4, with D possibly matching TRBD1 (5 bases). The V gene lost 7 bases and the J gene lost 8 bases, with 17 bases spanning the gap. Germline V gene lookup returns CDR1 LNHDA and CDR2 SQIVND (reference sequence). The CDR3 loop spans 14 amino acids.

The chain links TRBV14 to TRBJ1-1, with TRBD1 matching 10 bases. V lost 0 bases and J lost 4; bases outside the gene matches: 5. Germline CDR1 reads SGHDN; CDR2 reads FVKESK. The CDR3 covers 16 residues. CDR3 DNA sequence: TGTGCCAGCAGCCAAGATCCCGGGACAGGGGCCACTGAAGCTTTCTTT. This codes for CASSQDPGTGATEAFF. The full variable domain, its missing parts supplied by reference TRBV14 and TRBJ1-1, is EAGVTQFPSHSVIEKGQTVTLRCDPISGHDNLYWYRRVMGKEIKFLLHFVKESKQDESGMPNNRFLAERTGGTYSTLKVQPAELEDSGVYFCASSQDPGTGATEAFFGQGTRLTVV.

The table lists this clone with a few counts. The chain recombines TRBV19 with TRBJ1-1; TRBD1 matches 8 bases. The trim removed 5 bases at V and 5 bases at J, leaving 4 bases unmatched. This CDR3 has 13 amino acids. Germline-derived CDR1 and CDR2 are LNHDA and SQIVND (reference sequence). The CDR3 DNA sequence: TGTGCCAGTAGTCTTCGGACAGGGACTGAAGCTTTCTTT. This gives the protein CASSLRTGTEAFF.

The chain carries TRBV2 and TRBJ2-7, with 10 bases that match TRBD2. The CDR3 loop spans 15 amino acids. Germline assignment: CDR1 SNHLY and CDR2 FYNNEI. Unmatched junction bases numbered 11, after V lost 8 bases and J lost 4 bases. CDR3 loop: CASGAASGGIYEQYF. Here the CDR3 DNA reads TGTGCCAGCGGAGCGGCTAGCGGGGGAATATACGAGCAGTACTTC.

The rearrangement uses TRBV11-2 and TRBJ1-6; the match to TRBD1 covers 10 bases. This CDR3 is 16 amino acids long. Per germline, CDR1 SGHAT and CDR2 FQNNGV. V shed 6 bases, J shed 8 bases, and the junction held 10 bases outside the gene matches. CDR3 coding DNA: TGTGCCAGCAGACGGGCCCCCGGGACAGGGGATTCACCCCTCCACTTT. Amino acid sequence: CASRRAPGTGDSPLHF.

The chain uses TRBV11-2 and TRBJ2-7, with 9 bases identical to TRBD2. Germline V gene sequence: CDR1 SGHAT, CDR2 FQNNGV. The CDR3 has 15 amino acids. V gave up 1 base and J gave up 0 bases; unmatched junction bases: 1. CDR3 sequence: CASSLGLAVSYEQYF. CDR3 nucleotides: TGTGCCAGCAGCTTAGGACTAGCGGTCTCCTACGAGCAGTACTTC. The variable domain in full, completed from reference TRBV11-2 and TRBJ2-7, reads EAGVAQSPRYKIIEKRQSVAFWCNPISGHATLYWYQQILGQGPKLLIQFQNNGVVDDSQLPKDRFSAERLKGVDSTLKIQPAKLEDSAVYLCASSLGLAVSYEQYFGPGTRLTVT.

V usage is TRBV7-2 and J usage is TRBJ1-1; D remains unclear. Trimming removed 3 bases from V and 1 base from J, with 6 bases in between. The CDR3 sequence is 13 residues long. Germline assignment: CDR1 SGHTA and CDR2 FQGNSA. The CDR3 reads CASSFGRNTEAFF. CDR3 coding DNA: TGTGCCAGCAGCTTTGGGCGGAACACTGAAGCTTTCTTT.

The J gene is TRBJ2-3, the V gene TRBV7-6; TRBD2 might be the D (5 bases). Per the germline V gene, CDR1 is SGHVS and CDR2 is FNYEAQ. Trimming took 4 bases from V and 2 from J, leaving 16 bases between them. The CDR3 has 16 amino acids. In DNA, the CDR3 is TGTGCCAGCAGCTCCACCCTACTAGGAACCACAGATACGCAGTATTTT. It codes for CASSSTLLGTTDTQYF.

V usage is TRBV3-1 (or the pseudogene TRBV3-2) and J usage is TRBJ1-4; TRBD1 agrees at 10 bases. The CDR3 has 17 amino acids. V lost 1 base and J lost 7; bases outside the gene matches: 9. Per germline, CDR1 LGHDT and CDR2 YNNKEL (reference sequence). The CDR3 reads CASSQGDRGQLGEKLFF. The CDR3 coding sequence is TGTGCCAGCAGCCAAGGTGACAGGGGGCAATTAGGTGAAAAACTGTTTTTT.

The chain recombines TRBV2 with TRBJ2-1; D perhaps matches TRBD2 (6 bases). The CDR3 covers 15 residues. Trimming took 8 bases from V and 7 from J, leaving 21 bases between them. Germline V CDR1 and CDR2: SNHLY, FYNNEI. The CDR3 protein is CASSFETGDKNEQFF. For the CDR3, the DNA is TGTGCCAGCTCCTTTGAAACGGGAGATAAGAATGAGCAGTTCTTC.

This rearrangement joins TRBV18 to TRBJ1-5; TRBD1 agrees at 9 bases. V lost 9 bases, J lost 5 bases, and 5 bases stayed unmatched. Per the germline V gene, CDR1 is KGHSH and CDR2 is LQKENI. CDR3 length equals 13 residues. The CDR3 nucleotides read TGTGCCAGTTCAAGGACAGGGGATCAGCCCCAGCATTTT. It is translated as CASSRTGDQPQHF.

The CDR3 reads CASSRQTETNIQYF. The CDR3 DNA reads as TGTGCCAGCAGCCGACAGACAGAAACAAACATTCAGTACTTC. The J gene is TRBJ2-4, the V gene TRBV11-2, with D maybe TRBD1 (5 bases). Trimming removed 5 bases at V and 6 bases at J, with 14 bases between. The CDR3 is 14 residues long. The germline V gene encodes CDR1 SGHAT and CDR2 FQNNGV.

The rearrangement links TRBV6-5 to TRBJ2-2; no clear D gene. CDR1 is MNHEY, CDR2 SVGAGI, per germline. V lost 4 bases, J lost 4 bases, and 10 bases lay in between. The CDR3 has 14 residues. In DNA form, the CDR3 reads TGTGCCAGCAGTTCCCGACACATCACCGGGGAGCTGTTTTTT. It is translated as CASSSRHITGELFF.

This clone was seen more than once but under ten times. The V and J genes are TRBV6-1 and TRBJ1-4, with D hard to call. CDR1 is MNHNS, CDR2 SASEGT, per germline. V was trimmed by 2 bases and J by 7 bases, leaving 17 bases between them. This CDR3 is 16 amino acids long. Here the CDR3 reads CASSEFPSPGGEKLFF. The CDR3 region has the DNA TGTGCCAGCAGTGAATTCCCTAGCCCGGGCGGTGAAAAACTGTTTTTT.

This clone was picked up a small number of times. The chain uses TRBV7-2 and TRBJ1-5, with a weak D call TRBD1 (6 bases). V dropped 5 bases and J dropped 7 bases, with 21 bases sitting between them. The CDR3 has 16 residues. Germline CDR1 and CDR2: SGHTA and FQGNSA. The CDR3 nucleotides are TGTGCCAGCAGCCCACGAGGGGGGGGTTTCGGGCAGCCCCAGCATTTT. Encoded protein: CASSPRGGGFGQPQHF. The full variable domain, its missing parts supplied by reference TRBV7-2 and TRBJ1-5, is GAGVSQSPSNKVTEKGKDVELRCDPISGHTALYWYRQSLGQGLEFLIYFQGNSAPDKSGLPSDRFSAERTGGSVSTLTIQRTQQEDSAVYLCASSPRGGGFGQPQHFGDGTRLSIL.

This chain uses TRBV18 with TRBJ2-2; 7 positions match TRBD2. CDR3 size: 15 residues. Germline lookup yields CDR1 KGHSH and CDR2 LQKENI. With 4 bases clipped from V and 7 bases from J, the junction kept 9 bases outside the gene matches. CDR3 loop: CASSRGDYTGGELFF. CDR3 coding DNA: TGTGCCAGCTCACGCGGGGACTACACGGGCGGGGAGCTGTTTTTT.